This TCR beta chain was captured by sequencing in a study of T cells in localized non-small cell lung cancer. The CDR3 consists of 15 residues. The V and J ends lost 0 bases and 4 bases respectively, with 11 bases between them. From germline, CDR1 is SGHRS and CDR2 YFSETQ. Produced via immunoSEQ multiplex PCR; TCRdb's table is partial and in-frame only. Among tens of thousands of clones listed, roughly nine tenths were seen once. The source material was peripheral blood, sampled before any cancer treatment. The chain uses TRBV5-1 and TRBJ1-3; TRBD1 might be the D (5 bases). The sequence came from a male donor at least 60 years old with stage III squamous cell lung carcinoma. This CDR3 is CASSLGDLSGNTIYF. The CDR3 nucleotides read TGCGCCAGCAGCTTGGGGGACCTCTCCGGAAACACCATATATTTT.